The 17 T cell receptor beta chains reported below all come from one sample, sequenced in a study of molecular identifiers for immune sequencing clone quantification. Via MiXCR, TCRdb re-called the PCR reads, giving one row per CDR3 protein. Among approximately 500,000 distinct CDR3 sequences, 20% to 25% were seen once, and the ten largest hold about 0.8%. Sequenced input: naive CD8+ T cells from blood, with Jurkat cell RNA spiked in. As for subset: FACS-sorted CD8+CD4-CCR7+CD45RA+ naive T cells. These receptors all come from a human donor in good health. Some libraries in this study had Jurkat cell RNA spiked in.

This sequence joins TRBV19 and TRBJ2-6; D not certain. V was pared by 3 bases and J by 0 bases, with 9 bases between. CDR1 LNHDA and CDR2 SQIVND come from the germline V gene (reference sequence). There are 16 residues in the CDR3. The chain's CDR3 is CASSMGQRSGANVLTF. The CDR3 DNA reads as TGTGCCAGTAGTATGGGCCAGCGCTCTGGGGCCAACGTCCTGACTTTC.

This clonotype was counted many times. The chain recombines TRBV4-1 with TRBJ1-1; no reliable D call. The CDR3 is 14 residues long. Germline CDR1 reads MGHRA; CDR2 reads YSYEKL. Trimming pared 0 bases from V and 2 bases from J, leaving 7 bases between. The CDR3 coding sequence is TGCGCCAGCAGCCAAGAACACAGAAACACTGAAGCTTTCTTT. This encodes CASSQEHRNTEAFF.

The chain combines TRBV7-9 with TRBJ2-3; D is ambiguous. The DNA end lines up better with TRBJ1-5; the J call may be wrong. The length of the CDR3 is 13 residues. The germline gives CDR1 SEHNR, CDR2 FQNEAQ (reference sequence). CDR3 sequence (DNA): TGTGCCAGCAGCTTACCAGCCTCAGATATGCAGCATTTT. Encoded protein: CASSLPASDMQHF.

The chain employs TRBV6-6 and TRBJ2-5; 10 bases agree with TRBD2. This CDR3 region has 18 residues. Germline CDR1 is MNHNY and CDR2 is SVGAGI (reference sequence). V lost 6 bases and J lost 2; bases outside the gene matches: 15. This CDR3 is CASRSGRAEERLQETQYF. Written as DNA, the CDR3 is TGTGCCAGCAGGAGCGGGAGGGCCGAAGAGCGACTACAAGAGACCCAGTACTTC.

Many counts were recorded for this clonotype. The chain is built from TRBV6-5 and TRBJ2-3; D may be TRBD1 (5 bases). CDR1 and CDR2 from the germline V gene are MNHEY and SVGAGI. The V gene lost 4 bases and the J gene lost 0 bases, with 8 bases spanning the gap. The CDR3 is made up of 14 amino acids. This chain's CDR3 is CASSFRGSTDTQYF. The DNA for the CDR3 is TGTGCCAGCAGTTTTAGGGGTAGCACAGATACGCAGTATTTT.

In this sample, this clonotype turned up a few times. The rearrangement links TRBV9 to TRBJ2-2; TRBD2 aligns across 9 bases. V trimming: 0 bases; J trimming: 4 bases; junction bases outside the gene matches: 7. The CDR3 totals 17 residues. Germline V lookup: CDR1 SGDLS, CDR2 YYNGEE. As DNA, the CDR3 is TGTGCCAGCAGCGTAGTAGGTCTAGCGGGGAGCACCGGGGAGCTGTTTTTT. Its protein product is CASSVVGLAGSTGELFF.

The J gene is TRBJ1-5, the V gene TRBV12-3 or TRBV12-4; maybe TRBD1 (6 bases). The CDR3 runs to 16 residues. V shed 5 bases and J shed 0 bases, with 14 bases lying between them. The CDR3 sequence is CASSPQGPSSNQPQHF. The CDR3 nucleotides read TGTGCCAGCAGTCCACAGGGTCCAAGTAGCAATCAGCCCCAGCATTTT.

This clonotype was counted ten times or more. J is TRBJ1-4 and V is TRBV29-1, with D maybe TRBD1 (5 bases). The CDR3 is 14 amino acids. Trimming stripped 6 bases from V and 7 bases from J, with 18 bases between. CDR1 is SQVTM and CDR2 is ANQGSEA in the germline V gene. CDR3 sequence reads: CSVGLGPGREKLFF. Written as DNA, the CDR3 is TGCAGCGTGGGACTAGGGCCGGGGCGTGAAAAACTGTTTTTT.

This clonotype was seen ten or more times. A junction end diverges from the germline sequence, so it may reflect a read error. The genes are TRBV7-7 and TRBJ2-2; D is possibly TRBD1 (6 bases). Looked up from germline, CDR1 is SSHAT and CDR2 is FNYEAQ (reference sequence). The CDR3 totals 16 residues. For the CDR3, the DNA is TGTGCTAGCAGCCCGCGTTGGACAGCGAACACCGGGGAGCTGTTTTTT. As protein: CASSPRWTANTGELFF.

In this sample, this clonotype turned up a few times. The V and J genes are TRBV2 and TRBJ2-5; the D is unclear. Per the germline V gene, CDR1 is SNHLY and CDR2 is FYNNEI. V was pared by 5 bases and J by 0 bases, with 10 bases between. The CDR3 loop spans 14 amino acids. CDR3 region: CASSPQEYQETQYF. In DNA form, the CDR3 reads TGTGCCAGCAGTCCACAAGAGTACCAAGAGACCCAGTACTTC.

In its sample, this clonotype was seen many times. V is TRBV7-9 and J is TRBJ2-1; TRBD2 aligns across 11 bases. CDR3 length: 15 residues. J lost 16 bases, V lost 5 bases, and 16 bases had no gene match. CDR1 is SEHNR and CDR2 is FQNEAQ in the germline V gene (reference sequence). The DNA of the CDR3 is TGTGCCAGCAGCATTACTAGCGGGAGAGTCCCGGGGTCCTTCTTC. Protein product: CASSITSGRVPGSFF.

V gene TRBV7-9 combines with J gene TRBJ2-3; D tentatively reads TRBD1 or TRBD2 (5 bases each). CDR3 length equals 17 residues. CDR1 is SEHNR, CDR2 FQNEAQ, per germline (reference sequence). The V end lost 5 bases, the J end lost 2 bases, and 20 bases lay between the germline ends. CDR3 sequence reads: CASSLNLGPLFTDTQYF. The CDR3 DNA reads as TGTGCCAGCAGCCTAAATTTGGGACCTCTATTCACAGATACGCAGTATTTT.

This clonotype was counted at least ten times. CDR3 nucleotide sequence: TGTGCCAGCAGCCCCCGAGGAGCGGGAGGGTACGAGCAGTACTTC. Its translation: CASSPRGAGGYEQYF. The rearrangement links TRBV3-1 to TRBJ2-7, with 10 positions matching TRBD2. Trimming cost V 4 bases and J 4 bases; bases outside gene matches: 7. CDR1 is LGHDT and CDR2 is YNNKEL in the germline V gene (reference sequence). The CDR3 has 15 residues.

This chain connects TRBV20-1 to TRBJ2-7; perhaps TRBD1 as D (6 bases). The germline V gene has CDR1 DFQATT and CDR2 SNEGSKA (reference sequence). V lost 3 bases to trimming and J lost 1 base, with 16 bases between them. This CDR3 has 15 amino acids. The CDR3 nucleotides read TGCAGTGCTAGGTCAGGGGCGAGAGGATCCTACGAGCAGTACTTC. Translation: CSARSGARGSYEQYF.

This clonotype was seen repeatedly, ten times or more. V usage is TRBV7-9 and J usage is TRBJ2-3; 11 nucleotides agree with TRBD2. Looked up from germline, CDR1 is SEHNR and CDR2 is FQNEAQ (reference sequence). J lost 2 bases, V lost 5 bases, and 15 bases had no gene match. The CDR3 length is 19 residues. CDR3 protein: CASSPRASGGPLLTDTQYF. The DNA for the CDR3 is TGTGCCAGCAGCCCTCGGGCTAGCGGGGGGCCACTACTCACAGATACGCAGTATTTT. The full variable domain, with the rest looked up from reference TRBV7-9 and TRBJ2-3, is DTGVSQNPRHKITKRGQNVTFRCDPISEHNRLYWYRQTLGQGPEFLTYFQNEAQLEKSRLLSDRFSAERPKGSFSTLEIQRTEQGDSAMYLCASSPRASGGPLLTDTQYFGPGTRLTVL.

This clonotype was observed many times. The V gene is TRBV6-5, the J gene TRBJ2-7; tentatively, D is TRBD1 (6 bases). The CDR3 has 14 amino acids. The germline gives CDR1 MNHEY, CDR2 SVGAGI. Trimming took 2 bases from V and 3 from J, leaving 11 bases between them. CDR3 bases: TGTGCCAGCAGTTACACAAACAGGGACTACGAGCAGTACTTC. Translation gives CASSYTNRDYEQYF.

In the case of this clonotype: A much larger clone sits a single nucleotide away, making a read error possible. J is TRBJ2-1 and V is TRBV5-6; possible D gene TRBD2, 5 bases. The CDR3 runs to 15 residues. Germline values: CDR1 SGHDT, CDR2 YYEEEE. With 3 bases removed from V and 8 bases from J, the gap between germline ends came to 18 bases. The CDR3 is CASSSEVTNWDEQFF. In DNA, the CDR3 is TGTGCCAGCAGCTCGGAGGTTACCAATTGGGATGAGCAGTTCTTC.